This T cell receptor (beta chain) was sequenced in a study of cytomegalovirus exposure and HLA in healthy donors. Overall study: An earlier analysis identified 117 million unique TCR beta sequences in about 170 million T cells.

General study findings and limits: Trimming of TCR beta V- and J-genes showed a link, identified in a later analysis, to a missense DCLRE1C variant. Productive rates of about 87% or about 30% were seen for most TCR beta V segments in an earlier analysis.

This clone was detected only once. Its antigen remains unknown. 13 Jbeta primers and 60 Vbeta primers were used for the PCR. Per the original methods: Later, an analysis found around 77 million unique TCR beta chains, and about 10 million of these were shared. Produced via immunoSEQ multiplex PCR; TCRdb's table is partial and in-frame only. That table supplies the V and J calls and clone size; D and trimming were determined from the DNA. The sample yields about 21,000 clones, 65% to 85% seen once. The J segment lost 10 bases and the V segment lost 4 bases, leaving 5 bases of the junction unmatched. CDR3 length: 14 residues. Germline V lookup: CDR1 MNHEY, CDR2 SVGAGI.

The V gene is TRBV6-5, the J gene TRBJ1-6; TRBD1 aligns across 9 bases. The sequenced sample consisted of PBMCs. The source of this sequence is a man aged 55 to 70 in good health and CMV-seronegative. The CDR3 DNA follows: TGTGCCAGCAGTTTCACAGGGGGCAGATCACCCCTCCACTTT. Protein: CASSFTGGRSPLHF.